These 21 T cell receptor beta chains were all obtained from the same sample, sequenced in a study of shared clonotypes between healthy human individuals. Measured with immunoSEQ multiplex PCR; TCRdb has only the in-frame clones, and not every one. The sample has 950,000 to 1,100,000 clones, 65% to 75% seen once. The specimen was memory CD4+ T cells sorted from blood. As to subset: CD45RA-negative fraction. The receptors were sampled from a man in his late teens or twenties in good health.

The chain employs TRBV13 and TRBJ1-6, with 10 bases fitting TRBD1. Trimming cost V 6 bases and J 7 bases; bases outside gene matches: 6. The CDR3 runs 15 residues. CDR1 and CDR2 from the germline V gene are PRHDT and FYEKMQ (reference sequence). CDR3 amino acids: CASRPPGQGNSPLHF. CDR3 nucleotide sequence: TGTGCCAGCAGACCGCCGGGACAGGGGAATTCACCCCTCCACTTT.

The chain is built from TRBV7-2 and TRBJ2-3; 16 nucleotides match TRBD2. V lost 5 bases, J lost 4 bases, and 3 bases stayed unmatched. From germline, CDR1 is SGHTA and CDR2 FQGNSA. CDR3 length: 16 residues. This CDR3 reads CASSTGTSGRADTQYF. The CDR3 nucleotides read TGTGCCAGCAGCACCGGGACTAGCGGGAGGGCAGATACGCAGTATTTT. The variable domain in full, completed from reference TRBV7-2 and TRBJ2-3, reads GAGVSQSPSNKVTEKGKDVELRCDPISGHTALYWYRQSLGQGLEFLIYFQGNSAPDKSGLPSDRFSAERTGGSVSTLTIQRTQQEDSAVYLCASSTGTSGRADTQYFGPGTRLTVL.

This chain connects TRBV25-1 to TRBJ2-7; D is undetermined. The CDR3 consists of 14 residues. Germline CDR1 and CDR2: MGHDK and SYGVNS. V lost 9 bases to trimming and J lost 1 base, with 16 bases between them. Here the CDR3 DNA reads TGTGCCAGTGCCCAGGACCGTCGGTCCTACGAGCAGTACTTC. This codes for CASAQDRRSYEQYF.

The rearrangement uses TRBV5-1 and TRBJ2-7; D possibly corresponds to TRBD2 (6 bases). The CDR3 covers 15 residues. Trimming took off 4 bases at V and 6 bases at J, with 20 bases between the two ends. Germline assignment: CDR1 SGHRS and CDR2 YFSETQ. CDR3 in amino acids: CASSPGGEVGTEQYF. In nucleotides, the CDR3 is TGCGCCAGCAGCCCGGGCGGGGAGGTGGGAACCGAGCAGTACTTC.

The V call is TRBV7-2, the J call TRBJ2-1, with TRBD2 identical over 10 bases. V trimming: 3 bases; J trimming: 6 bases; junction bases outside the gene matches: 5. This CDR3 spans 15 amino acids. Germline V CDR1 and CDR2: SGHTA, FQGNSA. CDR3 DNA sequence: TGTGCCAGCAGCTTTTTAAGCGGGGGGGCCAATGAGCAGTTCTTC. Translation: CASSFLSGGANEQFF.

This clone has just a few counts. This same CDR3 is encoded by further DNA sequences in the sample. CDR3 bases: TGTGCCAGCTCACCCCAGATGAACACTGAAGCTTTCTTT. Translation gives CASSPQMNTEAFF. The chain combines TRBV18 with TRBJ1-1; D remains unclear. The CDR3 is 13 amino acids. The germline gives CDR1 KGHSH, CDR2 LQKENI. Trimming left V 3 bases short and J 0 bases short, with 5 bases between.

The rearrangement joins TRBV6-1 to TRBJ2-7; TRBD1 or TRBD2 may be the D gene (5 bases each). The CDR3 sequence is 15 residues long. V was cut by 4 bases and J by 2 bases, with 15 bases left in between. CDR1 MNHNS and CDR2 SASEGT come from the germline V gene. DNA for the CDR3: TGTGCCAGCAGTGTTTCAGGGTCGGGGACCTACGAGCAGTACTTC. It codes for CASSVSGSGTYEQYF.

The chain joins TRBV9 to TRBJ2-7, with 13 positions matching TRBD2. There are 14 residues in the CDR3. Trimming cost V 2 bases and J 6 bases; bases outside gene matches: 2. Germline V gene sequence: CDR1 SGDLS, CDR2 YYNGEE. CDR3 loop: CASSVGTSGTEQYF. For the CDR3, the DNA is TGTGCCAGCAGCGTGGGGACTAGCGGGACCGAGCAGTACTTC.

The chain carries TRBV28 and TRBJ1-1, with TRBD1 as a possible D gene (6 bases). Germline V gene lookup returns CDR1 MDHEN and CDR2 SYDVKM. CDR3 length: 15 residues. V was cut by 7 bases and J by 1 base, with 16 bases left in between. CDR3 loop: CASTGVVTQNTEAFF. Written as DNA, the CDR3 is TGTGCCAGCACAGGGGTAGTAACACAGAACACTGAAGCTTTCTTT.

Points on this clone: This may stem from a read error, because a much larger clone lies one nucleotide away. This sample also contains other DNA sequences that code for the same CDR3. The rearrangement joins TRBV18 to TRBJ1-2, with a tentative D call TRBD1 (5 bases). This CDR3 is built from 13 residues. The germline V gene encodes CDR1 KGHSH and CDR2 LQKENI. The V end was cut by 5 bases, the J end by 3 bases, with 10 bases between. In nucleotides, the CDR3 is TGTGCCAGCTCAGCTGGGACGGACTATGGCTACACCTTC. This gives the protein CASSAGTDYGYTF.

The chain joins TRBV5-1 to TRBJ2-7; the D gene could be TRBD1 or TRBD2 (5 bases each). V was trimmed by 4 bases and J by 4 bases, leaving 12 bases between them. This CDR3 spans 13 amino acids. The germline gives CDR1 SGHRS, CDR2 YFSETQ. The CDR3 here is CASSSMGVYEQYF. In DNA form, the CDR3 reads TGCGCCAGCAGCAGTATGGGGGTATACGAGCAGTACTTC.

The gene calls are TRBV10-3 and TRBJ2-1, with 7 bases identical to TRBD2. CDR3 size: 16 residues. Trimming removed 3 bases from V and 2 bases from J; junction bases left unmatched: 7. Germline CDR1 and CDR2: ENHRY and SYGVKD. CDR3 nucleotides: TGTGCCATCAGTGAACGGGGCGGGAGAGCCTACAATGAGCAGTTCTTC. This gives the protein CAISERGGRAYNEQFF.

There are a few counts of this clone. This CDR3 is CASSRASGNTGELFF. The CDR3 DNA reads TGTGCCAGCAGTCGGGCTAGCGGTAACACCGGGGAGCTGTTTTTT. This chain uses TRBV6-5 with TRBJ2-2, with 7 bases identical to TRBD2. The CDR3 runs to 15 residues. J lost 2 bases, V lost 5 bases, and 5 bases had no gene match. Germline V gene lookup returns CDR1 MNHEY and CDR2 SVGAGI.

The chain couples TRBV6-1 to TRBJ2-3; D is possibly TRBD2 (6 bases). The CDR3 is made up of 17 amino acids. V lost 2 bases and J lost 0, with 15 bases in between. Germline CDR1 is MNHNS and CDR2 is SASEGT. CDR3 nucleotide sequence: TGTGCCAGCAGTGAAAAGATCAGCGGGTCGAGCACAGATACGCAGTATTTT. As protein: CASSEKISGSSTDTQYF.

As concerns this clone: The junction shows a germline mismatch at one end, possibly a read error. The V and J genes are TRBV10-3 and TRBJ2-1, with 10 bases that match TRBD2. Germline V CDR1 and CDR2: ENHRY, SYGVKD. The CDR3 is made up of 15 amino acids. CDR3 amino acids: CASSYSTSGYNEQFF. The CDR3 region has the DNA TGTGCCAGCAGTTACTCGACTAGCGGGTACAATGAGCAGTTCTTC.

The gene calls are TRBV27 and TRBJ2-5, with 12 bases aligning to TRBD1. Germline CDR1 is MNHEY and CDR2 is SMNVEV (reference sequence). J lost 5 bases, V lost 7 bases, and 14 bases had no gene match. This CDR3 contains 17 residues. The CDR3, as DNA: TGTGCCAGCACCTCATGGGCCGGGACAGGGGGCCGGGAGACCCAGTACTTC. This translates into CASTSWAGTGGRETQYF.

J is TRBJ1-2 and V is TRBV5-4; 8 bases agree with TRBD1. The CDR3 loop spans 15 amino acids. Germline-derived CDR1 and CDR2 are SGHNT and YYREEE (reference sequence). V trimming: 5 bases; J trimming: 7 bases; junction bases outside the gene matches: 13. The CDR3 DNA is TGTGCCAGCAGTTTACCGACAGGGGTTGTGGGTGGCTACACCTTC. It yields the protein CASSLPTGVVGGYTF.

The chain has TRBV7-6 and TRBJ2-3; the D is unclear. Between the trimmed V and J ends, which lost 4 bases and 3 bases, there was a span of 11 bases. CDR1 is SGHVS, CDR2 FNYEAQ, per germline. CDR3 length: 14 residues. In DNA, the CDR3 is TGTGCCAGCAGCTCCGGTGACCGAACAGATACGCAGTATTTT. Translation: CASSSGDRTDTQYF.

The chain has TRBV9 and TRBJ1-6; 7 nucleotides line up with TRBD1. This CDR3 has 12 residues. Germline CDR1 is SGDLS and CDR2 is YYNGEE. The trim removed 3 bases at V and 9 bases at J, leaving 0 bases unmatched. The CDR3, as DNA: TGTGCCAGCAGCGACAGGGGTTCACCCCTCCACTTT. It specifies CASSDRGSPLHF.

This chain links TRBV6-5 with TRBJ1-5; 10 bases match TRBD1. This CDR3 is 15 amino acids long. Germline assignment: CDR1 MNHEY and CDR2 SVGAGI. J gave up 6 bases and V 7 bases, and 9 bases lay outside the gene matches. CDR3 nucleotide sequence: TGTGCCAGCAACGACAGGGGGCCCGGGGTTCAGCCCCAGCATTTT. Amino acid sequence: CASNDRGPGVQPQHF.

The chain combines TRBV10-1 with TRBJ2-1; 11 nucleotides agree with TRBD1. Germline loops: CDR1 WNHNN, CDR2 SYGVQD (reference sequence). V was pared by 3 bases and J by 9 bases, with 4 bases of the junction left unmatched. There are 14 residues in the CDR3. In DNA, the CDR3 is TGCGCCAGCAGTGACGGACAGGGGGCGCTTGAGCAGTTCTTC. It yields the protein CASSDGQGALEQFF.